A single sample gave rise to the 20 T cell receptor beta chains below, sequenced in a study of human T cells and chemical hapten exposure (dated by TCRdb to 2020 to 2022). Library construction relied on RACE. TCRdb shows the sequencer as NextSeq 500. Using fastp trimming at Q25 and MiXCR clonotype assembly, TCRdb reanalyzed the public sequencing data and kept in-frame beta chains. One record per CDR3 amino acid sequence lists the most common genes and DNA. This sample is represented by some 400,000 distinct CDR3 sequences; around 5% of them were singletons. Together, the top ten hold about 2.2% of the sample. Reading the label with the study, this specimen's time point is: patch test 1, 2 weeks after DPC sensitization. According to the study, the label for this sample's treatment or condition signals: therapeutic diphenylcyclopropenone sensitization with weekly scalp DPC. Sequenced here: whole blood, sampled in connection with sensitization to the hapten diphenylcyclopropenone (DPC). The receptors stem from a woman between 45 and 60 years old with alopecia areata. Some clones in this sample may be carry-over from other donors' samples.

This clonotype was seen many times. This CDR3 reads CASTAPAGTDTQYF. The DNA for the CDR3 is TGTGCCAGCACCGCTCCGGCGGGCACAGATACGCAGTATTTT. The chain joins TRBV6-5 to TRBJ2-3; D gene unclear. In germline, CDR1 is MNHEY, CDR2 SVGAGI. This CDR3 is 14 amino acids long. Between the trimmed V and J ends, which lost 7 bases and 1 base, there was a span of 12 bases.

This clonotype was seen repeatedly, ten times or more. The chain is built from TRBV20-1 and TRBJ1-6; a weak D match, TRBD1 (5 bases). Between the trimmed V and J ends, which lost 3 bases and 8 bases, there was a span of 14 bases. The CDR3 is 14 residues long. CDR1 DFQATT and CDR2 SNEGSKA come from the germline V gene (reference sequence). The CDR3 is CSASRGLGDSPLHF. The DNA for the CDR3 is TGCAGTGCTAGTCGGGGCTTAGGGGATTCACCCCTCCACTTT.

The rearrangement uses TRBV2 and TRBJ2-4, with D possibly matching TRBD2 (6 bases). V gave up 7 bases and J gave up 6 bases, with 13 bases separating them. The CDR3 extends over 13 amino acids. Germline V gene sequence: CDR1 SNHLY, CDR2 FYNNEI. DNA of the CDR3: TGTGCCAGCAAGGGCTCGGAGGGAAACATTCAGTACTTC. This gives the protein CASKGSEGNIQYF.

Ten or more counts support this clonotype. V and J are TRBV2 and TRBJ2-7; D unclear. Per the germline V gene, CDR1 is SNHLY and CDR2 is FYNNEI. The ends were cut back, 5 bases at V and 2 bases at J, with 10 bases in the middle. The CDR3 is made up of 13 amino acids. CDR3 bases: TGTGCCAGCAGTACCTACTCTCCCTACGAGCAGTACTTC. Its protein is CASSTYSPYEQYF.

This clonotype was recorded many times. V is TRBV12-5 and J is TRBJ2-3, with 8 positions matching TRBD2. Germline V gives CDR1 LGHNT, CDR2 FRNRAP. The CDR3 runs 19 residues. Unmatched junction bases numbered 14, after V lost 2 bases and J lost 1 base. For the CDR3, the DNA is TGTGCTAGTGGTTTGACGCAGGGAAATAGCGGGGCTCGCACAGATACGCAGTATTTT. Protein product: CASGLTQGNSGARTDTQYF.

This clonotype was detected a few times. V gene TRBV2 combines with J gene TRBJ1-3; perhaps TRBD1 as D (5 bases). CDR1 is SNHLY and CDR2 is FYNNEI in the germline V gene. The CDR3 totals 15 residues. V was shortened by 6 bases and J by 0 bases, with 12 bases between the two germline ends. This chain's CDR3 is CASRLDTNSGNTIYF. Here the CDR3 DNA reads TGTGCCAGCAGATTGGACACGAACTCTGGAAACACCATATATTTT. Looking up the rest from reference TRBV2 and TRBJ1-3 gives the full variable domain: EPEVTQTPSHQVTQMGQEVILRCVPISNHLYFYWYRQILGQKVEFLVSFYNNEISEKSEIFDDQFSVERPDGSNFTLKIRSTKLEDSAMYFCASRLDTNSGNTIYFGEGSWLTVV.

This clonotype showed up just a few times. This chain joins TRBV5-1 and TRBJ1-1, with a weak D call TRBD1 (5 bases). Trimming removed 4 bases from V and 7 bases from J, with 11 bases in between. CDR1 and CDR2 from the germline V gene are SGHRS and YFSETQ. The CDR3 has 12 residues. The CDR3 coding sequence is TGCGCCAGCAGCCCGCGGGGGGTTGAAGCTTTCTTT. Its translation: CASSPRGVEAFF.

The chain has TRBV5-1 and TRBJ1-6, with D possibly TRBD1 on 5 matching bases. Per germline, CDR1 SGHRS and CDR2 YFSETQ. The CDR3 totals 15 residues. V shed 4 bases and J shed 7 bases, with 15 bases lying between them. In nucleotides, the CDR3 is TGCGCCAGCAGCCTGGGGGACGGCCTGAATTCACCCCTCCACTTT. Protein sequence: CASSLGDGLNSPLHF.

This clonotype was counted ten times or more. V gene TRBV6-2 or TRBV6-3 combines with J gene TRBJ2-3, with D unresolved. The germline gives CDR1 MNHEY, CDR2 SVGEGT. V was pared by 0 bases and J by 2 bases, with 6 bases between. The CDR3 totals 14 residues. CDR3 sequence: CASSYSSFTDTQYF. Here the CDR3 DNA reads TGTGCCAGCAGTTACTCGTCCTTCACAGATACGCAGTATTTT.

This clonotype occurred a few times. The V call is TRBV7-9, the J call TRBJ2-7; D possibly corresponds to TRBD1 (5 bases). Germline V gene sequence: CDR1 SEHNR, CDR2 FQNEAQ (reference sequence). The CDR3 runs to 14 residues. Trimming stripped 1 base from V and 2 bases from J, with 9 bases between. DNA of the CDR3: TGTGCCAGCAGCTTAGAAGACAGAACCTACGAGCAGTACTTC. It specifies CASSLEDRTYEQYF. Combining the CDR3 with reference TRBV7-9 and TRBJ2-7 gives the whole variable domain DTGVSQNPRHKITKRGQNVTFRCDPISEHNRLYWYRQTLGQGPEFLTYFQNEAQLEKSRLLSDRFSAERPKGSFSTLEIQRTEQGDSAMYLCASSLEDRTYEQYFGPGTRLTVT.

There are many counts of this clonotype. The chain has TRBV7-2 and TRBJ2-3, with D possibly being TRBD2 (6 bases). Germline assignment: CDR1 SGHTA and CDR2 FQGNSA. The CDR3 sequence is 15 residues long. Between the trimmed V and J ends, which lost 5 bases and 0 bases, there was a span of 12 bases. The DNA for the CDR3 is TGTGCCAGCAGCCGCGCCGCGGGGAGCACAGATACGCAGTATTTT. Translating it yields CASSRAAGSTDTQYF.

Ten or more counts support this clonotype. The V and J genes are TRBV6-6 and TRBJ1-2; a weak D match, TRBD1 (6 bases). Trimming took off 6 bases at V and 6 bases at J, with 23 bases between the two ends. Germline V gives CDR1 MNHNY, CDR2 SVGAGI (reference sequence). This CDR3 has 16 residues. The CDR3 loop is CASSPLGGGPSDGYTF. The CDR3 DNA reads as TGTGCCAGCAGCCCCCTAGGGGGAGGACCATCCGATGGCTACACCTTC.

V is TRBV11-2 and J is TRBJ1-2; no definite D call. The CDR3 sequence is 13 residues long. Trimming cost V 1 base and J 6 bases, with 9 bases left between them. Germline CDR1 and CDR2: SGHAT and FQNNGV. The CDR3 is CASSLVRADGYTF. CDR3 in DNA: TGTGCCAGCAGCTTAGTAAGGGCGGATGGCTACACCTTC.

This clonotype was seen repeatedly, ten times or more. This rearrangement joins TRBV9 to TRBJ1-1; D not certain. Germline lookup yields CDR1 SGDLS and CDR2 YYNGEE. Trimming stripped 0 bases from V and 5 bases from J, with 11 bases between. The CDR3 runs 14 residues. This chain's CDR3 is CASSVEGSGTEAFF. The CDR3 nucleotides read TGTGCCAGCAGCGTAGAGGGAAGTGGGACTGAAGCTTTCTTT.

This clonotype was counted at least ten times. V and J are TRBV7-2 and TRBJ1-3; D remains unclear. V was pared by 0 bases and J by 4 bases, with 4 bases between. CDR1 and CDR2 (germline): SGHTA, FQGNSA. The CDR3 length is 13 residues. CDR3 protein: CASSLAAGNTIYF. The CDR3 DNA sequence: TGTGCCAGCAGCTTAGCCGCCGGAAACACCATATATTTT.

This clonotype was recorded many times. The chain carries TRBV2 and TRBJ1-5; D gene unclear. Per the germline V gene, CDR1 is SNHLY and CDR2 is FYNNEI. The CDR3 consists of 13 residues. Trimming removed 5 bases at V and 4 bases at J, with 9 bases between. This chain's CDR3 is CASSSLSNQPQHF. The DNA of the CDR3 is TGTGCCAGCAGTTCCCTATCTAATCAGCCCCAGCATTTT.

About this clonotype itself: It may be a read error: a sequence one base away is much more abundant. The CDR3 region has the DNA TGTGACAGCAGCCCCGGTTTAGGCACAGATACGCAGTATTTT. Its protein product is CDSSPGLGTDTQYF. V is TRBV7-6 and J is TRBJ2-3; the D is unclear. Germline values: CDR1 SGHVS, CDR2 FNYEAQ. The CDR3 is made up of 14 amino acids.

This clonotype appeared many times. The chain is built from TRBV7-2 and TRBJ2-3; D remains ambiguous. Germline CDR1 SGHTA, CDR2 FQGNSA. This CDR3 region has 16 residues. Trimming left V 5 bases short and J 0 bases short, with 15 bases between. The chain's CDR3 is CASSHRMAPSTDTQYF. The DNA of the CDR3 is TGTGCCAGCAGCCATCGCATGGCGCCTAGCACAGATACGCAGTATTTT.

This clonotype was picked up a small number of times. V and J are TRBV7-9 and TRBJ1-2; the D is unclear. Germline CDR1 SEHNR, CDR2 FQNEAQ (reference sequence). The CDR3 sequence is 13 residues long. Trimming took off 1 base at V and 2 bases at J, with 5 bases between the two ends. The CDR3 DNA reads TGTGCCAGCAGCTTAGTCGTCAACTATGGCTACACCTTC. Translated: CASSLVVNYGYTF.

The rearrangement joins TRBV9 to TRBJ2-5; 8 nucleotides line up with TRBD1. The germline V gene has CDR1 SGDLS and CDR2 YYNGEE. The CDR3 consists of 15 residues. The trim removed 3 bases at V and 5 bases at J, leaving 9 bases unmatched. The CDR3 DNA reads TGTGCCAGCAGCGCCTCAGGGGGCTCGGGGGAGACCCAGTACTTC. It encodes CASSASGGSGETQYF.